The subject of this entry is one TCR beta chain. These data are taken from a study of T-cell memory formation after mild COVID-19. Study information: Clusters were largely donor specific.

From the 5' RACE reads, TCRdb called clonotypes with MiXCR, one entry per CDR3 protein. The sample has about 360,000 distinct CDR3 sequences, under 15% seen once; the top ten hold less than 25%. CDR1 is SGHTA, CDR2 FQGTGA, per germline. V trimming: 5 bases; J trimming: 3 bases; junction bases outside the gene matches: 9. This CDR3 is built from 15 residues. Sample: PBMCs or a T cell subset sorted from them (not recorded which). The gene calls are TRBV7-3 and TRBJ1-1; 7 bases are shared with TRBD1. This TCR derives from a man aged 18 to 30 who had mild COVID-19 (a few samples of this study predate the infection). Cell type and time point are not known. In DNA, the CDR3 is TGTGCCAGCAGCCCCAATACAGGGGAGGACACTGAAGCTTTCTTT. Amino acids: CASSPNTGEDTEAFF.